What follows are 25 T cell receptor beta chains derived from one specimen sequenced in a study of blood T cell repertoires in COVID-19. Using immunoSEQ multiplex PCR, the repertoire was profiled, and TCRdb retains in-frame clones only, with some absent. The sample holds about 480,000 clones, 88% seen once. The sequencing sample was made of peripheral blood. Receptors originate from a woman in her forties or fifties with COVID-19, enrolled during active disease.

This rearrangement joins TRBV20-1 to TRBJ1-1; 7 positions match TRBD1. Germline V gives CDR1 DFQATT, CDR2 SNEGSKA (reference sequence). The CDR3 spans 11 residues. The CDR3 protein is CRVFRGTEAFF. The CDR3 DNA is TGCAGAGTCTTCAGGGGGACTGAAGCTTTCTTT.

CDR3 region: CASRRKGQGVVGEKLFF. DNA for the CDR3: TGTGCCAGCAGGAGGAAGGGACAGGGGGTAGTAGGGGAAAAACTGTTTTTT. The chain carries TRBV2 and TRBJ1-4, with TRBD1 matching 11 bases. V was clipped by 6 bases and J by 8 bases; unmatched bases: 14. There are 17 residues in the CDR3. Germline values: CDR1 SNHLY, CDR2 FYNNEI.

This sequence joins TRBV19 and TRBJ1-5, with TRBD1 matching over 11 bases. The CDR3 runs 16 residues. Germline V lookup: CDR1 LNHDA, CDR2 SQIVND (reference sequence). V shed 5 bases, J shed 1 base, and the junction held 4 bases outside the gene matches. In nucleotides, the CDR3 is TGTGCCAGTAGTCCAGGGGACAGGGGGAGCAATCAGCCCCAGCATTTT. Translated: CASSPGDRGSNQPQHF.

The genes are TRBV30 and TRBJ1-6; D might be TRBD1 (5 bases). The CDR3 has 14 residues. Trimming took 2 bases from V and 2 from J, leaving 7 bases between them. From germline, CDR1 is GTSNPN and CDR2 SVGIG (reference sequence). CDR3 in amino acids: CAWSQGAYNSPLHF. For the CDR3, the DNA is TGTGCCTGGAGTCAAGGGGCCTATAATTCACCCCTCCACTTT.

The CDR3 region is CASSLIDTQETQYF. CDR3 sequence (DNA): TGTGCCAGCAGCCTAATTGACACACAAGAGACCCAGTACTTC. The gene calls are TRBV5-6 and TRBJ2-5; no clear D gene. V was pared by 4 bases and J by 2 bases, with 12 bases between. Per germline, CDR1 SGHDT and CDR2 YYEEEE. CDR3 length: 14 residues.

Written as DNA, the CDR3 is TGTGCCAGCGGGGGGACAGTAAATGAAGCTTTCTTT. Amino acids: CASGGTVNEAFF. The rearrangement joins TRBV27 to TRBJ1-1; 7 positions agree with TRBD1. The CDR3 spans 12 residues. Germline-derived CDR1 and CDR2 are MNHEY and SMNVEV (reference sequence). V lost 8 bases, J lost 7 bases, and 7 bases stayed unmatched.

This sequence joins TRBV27 and TRBJ2-3; 11 nucleotides match TRBD1. The CDR3 consists of 15 residues. J lost 4 bases, V lost 5 bases, and 5 bases had no gene match. The germline V gene encodes CDR1 MNHEY and CDR2 SMNVEV (reference sequence). Here the CDR3 reads CASSITGQGADTQYF. CDR3 nucleotides: TGTGCCAGCAGTATTACGGGACAGGGGGCAGATACGCAGTATTTT.

The chain joins TRBV5-1 to TRBJ2-1; 13 bases fit TRBD2. Germline V gene lookup returns CDR1 SGHRS and CDR2 YFSETQ. Trimming took 4 bases from V and 10 from J; bases not matched to a gene: 8. CDR3 length: 15 residues. CDR3 DNA sequence: TGCGCCAGCAGCCCCGGGACTAGCGGGAATAGAGAGCAGTTCTTC. Protein: CASSPGTSGNREQFF.

The rearrangement uses TRBV18 and TRBJ2-7; 7 bases are a match to TRBD1. This CDR3 spans 15 amino acids. With V trimmed by 3 bases and J by 4 bases, 9 bases remained unmatched. Germline V CDR1 and CDR2: KGHSH, LQKENI. DNA for the CDR3: TGTGCCAGCTCACCCTATGACAGGGCGGTATACGAGCAGTACTTC. Amino acids: CASSPYDRAVYEQYF.

The rearrangement uses TRBV30 and TRBJ2-3; TRBD2 might be the D (7 bases). The CDR3 runs 13 residues. CDR1 is GTSNPN and CDR2 is SVGIG in the germline V gene (reference sequence). V gave up 0 bases and J gave up 7 bases, with 11 bases separating them. CDR3 in amino acids: CAWSVGGDHTQYF. The CDR3 DNA is TGTGCCTGGAGTGTAGGGGGGGACCATACGCAGTATTTT.

J is TRBJ2-1 and V is TRBV7-9; 9 bases line up with TRBD1. Germline CDR1 and CDR2: SEHNR and FQNEAQ (reference sequence). The CDR3 runs 15 residues. Trimming took 5 bases from V and 1 from J; bases not matched to a gene: 3. This chain's CDR3 is CASSTGQGSYNEQFF. The CDR3 DNA follows: TGTGCCAGCAGCACCGGACAGGGGTCCTACAATGAGCAGTTCTTC.

This clone turned up a few times. The chain recombines TRBV10-3 with TRBJ2-7; D uncertain. The ends were cut back, 5 bases at V and 0 bases at J, with 11 bases in the middle. CDR1 ENHRY and CDR2 SYGVKD come from the germline V gene. This CDR3 has 14 residues. The DNA of the CDR3 is TGTGCCATCAGTCCAACCCTGAGCTCCTACGAGCAGTACTTC. Translated, it gives CAISPTLSSYEQYF.

The chain is built from TRBV18 and TRBJ1-1; no clear D. The CDR3 is 15 residues long. CDR1 is KGHSH, CDR2 LQKENI, per germline. Trimming removed 5 bases at V and 0 bases at J, with 13 bases between. The CDR3 DNA reads TGTGCCAGCTCAAACGAGGGCCACATGAACACTGAAGCTTTCTTT. It encodes CASSNEGHMNTEAFF. The whole variable domain, filled in from reference TRBV18 and TRBJ1-1, reads NAGVMQNPRHLVRRRGQEARLRCSPMKGHSHVYWYRQLPEEGLKFMVYLQKENIIDESGMPKERFSAEFPKEGPSILRIQQVVRGDSAAYFCASSNEGHMNTEAFFGQGTRLTVV.

In the case of this clone: One end of the junction does not line up with germline, which may come from a read error. The V call is TRBV7-2, the J call TRBJ1-5; D unclear. The CDR3 extends over 14 amino acids. CDR1 SGHTA and CDR2 FQGNSA come from the germline V gene. The CDR3 sequence: CASSLFLGNQPQHF. DNA of the CDR3: TGTGCCAGCAGCTTATTCTTGGGCAACCAGCCCCAGCATTTT.

The chain employs TRBV30 and TRBJ1-5; no firm D call. Trimming cost V 5 bases and J 6 bases, with 14 bases left between them. CDR3 length equals 13 residues. Germline loops: CDR1 GTSNPN, CDR2 SVGIG (reference sequence). The CDR3 protein is CAWDGVPGQPQHF. In DNA form, the CDR3 reads TGTGCCTGGGACGGGGTTCCCGGTCAGCCCCAGCATTTT.

The CDR3 is CASSQWSGSEAFF. The CDR3 DNA reads as TGTGCCAGCAGCCAATGGAGTGGCTCCGAAGCTTTCTTT. The chain has TRBV3-1 (or the pseudogene TRBV3-2) and TRBJ1-1, with unresolved D. This CDR3 is 13 amino acids long. Trimming removed 2 bases at V and 8 bases at J, with 12 bases between. CDR1 and CDR2 from the germline V gene are LGHDT and YNNKEL (reference sequence).

This clone was observed at least ten times. V usage is TRBV30 and J usage is TRBJ1-6, with 7 bases identical to TRBD1. Germline CDR1 and CDR2: GTSNPN and SVGIG (reference sequence). This CDR3 is built from 15 residues. Trimming removed 3 bases from V and 7 bases from J; junction bases left unmatched: 9. CDR3: CAWRLQGTENSPLHF. In DNA, the CDR3 is TGTGCCTGGAGGCTACAGGGGACGGAAAATTCACCCCTCCACTTT.

This CDR3 reads CASTRGRRETQYF. In DNA form, the CDR3 reads TGTGCCAGTACGAGGGGGCGCCGGGAGACCCAGTACTTC. The V gene is TRBV19, the J gene TRBJ2-5; 7 positions match TRBD1. The CDR3 is 13 residues long. V lost 7 bases, J lost 5 bases, and 7 bases stayed unmatched. Germline V gene sequence: CDR1 LNHDA, CDR2 SQIVND (reference sequence).

The chain couples TRBV6-1 to TRBJ2-5; D not certain. The CDR3 spans 14 residues. V lost 1 base, J lost 4 bases, and 10 bases lay in between. The germline V gene has CDR1 MNHNS and CDR2 SASEGT. Here the CDR3 reads CASSEGAAGETQYF. In nucleotides, the CDR3 is TGTGCCAGCAGTGAAGGCGCAGCAGGAGAGACCCAGTACTTC.

The genes are TRBV29-1 and TRBJ2-7; 7 bases align to TRBD2. V shed 6 bases, J shed 4 bases, and the junction held 12 bases outside the gene matches. Germline CDR1 is SQVTM and CDR2 is ANQGSEA. This CDR3 has 14 residues. The CDR3 DNA reads as TGCAGCGTGACCGGGACTACTGATCTTTACGAGCAGTACTTC. Its translation: CSVTGTTDLYEQYF.

Details on this clone: The sample holds other DNA sequences that translate to the same CDR3. This CDR3 is CASSLDRGQTYEQYF. DNA of the CDR3: TGTGCCAGCAGCTTGGACAGGGGGCAAACCTACGAGCAGTACTTC. The chain has TRBV5-4 and TRBJ2-7, with 9 positions matching TRBD1. The CDR3 totals 15 residues. After removal of 0 bases from V and 2 bases from J, the junction contained 3 bases not matched to a gene. In germline, CDR1 is SGHNT, CDR2 YYREEE (reference sequence). Looking up the rest from reference TRBV5-4 and TRBJ2-7 gives the full variable domain: ETGVTQSPTHLIKTRGQQVTLRCSSQSGHNTVSWYQQALGQGPQFIFQYYREEENGRGNFPPRFSGLQFPNYSSELNVNALELDDSALYLCASSLDRGQTYEQYFGPGTRLTVT.

This chain links TRBV18 with TRBJ2-1; D is unresolved. Germline V lookup: CDR1 KGHSH, CDR2 LQKENI. Trimming removed 1 base at V and 0 bases at J, with 10 bases between. CDR3 length: 16 amino acids. The CDR3 sequence is CASSPRGSHSYNEQFF. The CDR3 coding sequence is TGTGCCAGCTCACCACGCGGTTCTCACTCCTACAATGAGCAGTTCTTC. The full variable domain, rest sourced from reference TRBV18 and TRBJ2-1, is NAGVMQNPRHLVRRRGQEARLRCSPMKGHSHVYWYRQLPEEGLKFMVYLQKENIIDESGMPKERFSAEFPKEGPSILRIQQVVRGDSAAYFCASSPRGSHSYNEQFFGPGTRLTVL.

V usage is TRBV5-1 and J usage is TRBJ2-7, with D perhaps matching TRBD2 (5 bases). Trimming took off 0 bases at V and 6 bases at J, with 13 bases between the two ends. Germline V gene sequence: CDR1 SGHRS, CDR2 YFSETQ. The CDR3 contains 14 residues. CDR3 nucleotide sequence: TGCGCCAGCAGCTTGGGCGGCGAGGGTCGCGAGCAGTACTTC. It specifies CASSLGGEGREQYF.

The CDR3 region is CASSSEGTLSGQYF. CDR3 sequence (DNA): TGTGCCAGCAGCTCTGAGGGAACCCTCAGTGGGCAGTACTTC. The chain is built from TRBV11-2 and TRBJ2-7, with D possibly matching TRBD2 (5 bases). V was trimmed by 4 bases and J by 9 bases, leaving 19 bases between them. CDR1 and CDR2 (germline): SGHAT, FQNNGV. The CDR3 loop spans 14 amino acids.

V gene TRBV6-2 or TRBV6-3 combines with J gene TRBJ1-1; possible D gene TRBD1, 6 bases. V gave up 6 bases and J gave up 1 base, with 12 bases separating them. Germline V CDR1 and CDR2: MNHEY, SVGEGT. The CDR3 extends over 14 amino acids. The CDR3 reads CASSPTGTNTEAFF. The CDR3 DNA is TGTGCCAGCAGCCCGACAGGAACGAACACTGAAGCTTTCTTT.